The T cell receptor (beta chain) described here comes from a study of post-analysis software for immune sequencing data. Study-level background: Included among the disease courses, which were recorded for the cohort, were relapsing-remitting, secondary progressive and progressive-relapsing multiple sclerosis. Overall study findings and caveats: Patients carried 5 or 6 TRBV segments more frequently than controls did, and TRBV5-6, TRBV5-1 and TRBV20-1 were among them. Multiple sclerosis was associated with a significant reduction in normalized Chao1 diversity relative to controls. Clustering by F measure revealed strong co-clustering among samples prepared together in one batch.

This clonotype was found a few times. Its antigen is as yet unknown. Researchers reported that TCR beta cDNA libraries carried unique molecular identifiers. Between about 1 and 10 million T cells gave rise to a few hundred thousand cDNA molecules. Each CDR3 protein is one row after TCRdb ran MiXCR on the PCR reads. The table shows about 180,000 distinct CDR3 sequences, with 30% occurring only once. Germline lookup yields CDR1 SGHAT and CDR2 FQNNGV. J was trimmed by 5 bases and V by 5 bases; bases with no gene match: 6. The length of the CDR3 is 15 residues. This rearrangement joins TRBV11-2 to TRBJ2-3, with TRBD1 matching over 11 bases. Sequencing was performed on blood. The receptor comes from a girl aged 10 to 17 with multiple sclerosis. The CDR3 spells CASSDRDRGGDTQYF. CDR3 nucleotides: TGTGCCAGCAGCGACCGGGACAGGGGGGGAGATACGCAGTATTTT. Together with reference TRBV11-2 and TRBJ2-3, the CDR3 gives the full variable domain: EAGVAQSPRYKIIEKRQSVAFWCNPISGHATLYWYQQILGQGPKLLIQFQNNGVVDDSQLPKDRFSAERLKGVDSTLKIQPAKLEDSAVYLCASSDRDRGGDTQYFGPGTRLTVL.